A selection of T cell receptor beta chains follows, all from one sample in a study of blood T cell repertoires in COVID-19. TCRdb's copy holds only in-frame clones and misses some; the assay was immunoSEQ multiplex PCR. This sample has 120,000 to 150,000 clones, with over 60% found just once. The specimen was peripheral blood. The receptors were gathered from a man older than 75 with acute or convalescent COVID-19. Each CDR3 is given without its conserved first and last residue. The order of the fields is V gene, CDR3 protein.

v_call: TRBV3-1/TRBV3-2
cdr3_aa: ASSLRSGVPYEQY

v_call: TRBV24-1
cdr3_aa: ATSGSPSGGTGYT

v_call: TRBV6-2/TRBV6-3
cdr3_aa: ASSYPGGYT

v_call: TRBV6-2/TRBV6-3
cdr3_aa: ASSYSRGYYEQY

v_call: TRBV28
cdr3_aa: ASSRNRGTF

v_call: TRBV7-2
cdr3_aa: ASSLEGSWGHETQY

v_call: TRBV7-2
cdr3_aa: ASSTTGTDGAF

v_call: TRBV7-9
cdr3_aa: ASSLATGLAYEQY

v_call: TRBV6-5
cdr3_aa: ASSPDYSDTQY

v_call: TRBV7-2
cdr3_aa: ASSLLRGTGELF

v_call: TRBV14
cdr3_aa: ASSQDLNYGYT

v_call: TRBV5-6
cdr3_aa: ASSYDSPFQY

v_call: TRBV19
cdr3_aa: ASSMREMNTEAF

v_call: TRBV30
cdr3_aa: AWSAGLDTEAF

v_call: TRBV3-1/TRBV3-2
cdr3_aa: ASSLTGTSAETQY

v_call: TRBV27
cdr3_aa: AIGGVHVDTQY

v_call: TRBV7-2
cdr3_aa: ASSFSFRTDTQY

v_call: TRBV2
cdr3_aa: ASMIDMNTEAF

v_call: TRBV4-3
cdr3_aa: ASSQVRHTEAF

v_call: TRBV30
cdr3_aa: AWSTVLPGEYNSPLH

v_call: TRBV5-1
cdr3_aa: ASSLNAGYNEQF

v_call: TRBV15
cdr3_aa: ATSRDWNRGLNEQY

v_call: TRBV18
cdr3_aa: ASSGTGAGEQY

v_call: TRBV19
cdr3_aa: ASSSPGTGIYEQY

v_call: TRBV6-2/TRBV6-3
cdr3_aa: ASSYTIWTREETQY

v_call: TRBV27
cdr3_aa: ASSLTWRANEKLF

v_call: TRBV11-2
cdr3_aa: ASSLLAGGPWETQY

v_call: TRBV2
cdr3_aa: ASSEAPGQFYEQY

v_call: TRBV6-5
cdr3_aa: ASYGGSFGNTIY

v_call: TRBV30
cdr3_aa: AWSAGTKGYGYT

v_call: TRBV10-3
cdr3_aa: AINQGGDYGYT

v_call: TRBV15
cdr3_aa: ATSRDLTGRTEAF

v_call: TRBV7-2
cdr3_aa: ASSHYRERETQY

v_call: TRBV5-6
cdr3_aa: ASSLGGGASGELF

v_call: TRBV5-1
cdr3_aa: ASSASGTGWEQY

v_call: TRBV10-3
cdr3_aa: AISESRDRDNEQF

v_call: TRBV3-1/TRBV3-2
cdr3_aa: ASSFTSGGTVRGYT

v_call: TRBV5-1
cdr3_aa: ASSLEQGTSDTQY